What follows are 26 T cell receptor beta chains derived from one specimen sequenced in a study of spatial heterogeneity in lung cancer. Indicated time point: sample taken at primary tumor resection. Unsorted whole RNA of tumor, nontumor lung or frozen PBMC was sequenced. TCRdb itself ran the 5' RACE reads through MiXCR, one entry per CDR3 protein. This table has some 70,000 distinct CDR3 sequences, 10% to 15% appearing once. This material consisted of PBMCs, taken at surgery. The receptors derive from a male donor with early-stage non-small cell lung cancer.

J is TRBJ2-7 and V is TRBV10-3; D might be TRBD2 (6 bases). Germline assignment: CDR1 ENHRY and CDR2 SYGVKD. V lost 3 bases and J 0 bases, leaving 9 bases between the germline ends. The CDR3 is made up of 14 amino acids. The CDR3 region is CAISDSGASYEQYF. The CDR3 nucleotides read TGTGCCATCAGTGACTCGGGAGCCTCCTACGAGCAGTACTTC.

The CDR3 DNA reads as TGTGCCAGCAGGCGACTAGCCCACACCGGGGAGCTGTTTTTT. This translates into CASRRLAHTGELFF. This chain joins TRBV7-8 and TRBJ2-2; 7 bases fit TRBD2. This CDR3 has 14 amino acids. V lost 6 bases, J lost 3 bases, and 4 bases stayed unmatched. Germline values: CDR1 SGHVS, CDR2 FQNEAQ.

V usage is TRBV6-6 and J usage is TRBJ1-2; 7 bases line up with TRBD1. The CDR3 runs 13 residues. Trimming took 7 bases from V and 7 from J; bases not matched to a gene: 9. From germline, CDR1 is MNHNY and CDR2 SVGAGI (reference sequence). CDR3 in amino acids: CASKGEGAGGYTF. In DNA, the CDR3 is TGTGCCAGCAAAGGGGAGGGGGCGGGTGGCTACACCTTC.

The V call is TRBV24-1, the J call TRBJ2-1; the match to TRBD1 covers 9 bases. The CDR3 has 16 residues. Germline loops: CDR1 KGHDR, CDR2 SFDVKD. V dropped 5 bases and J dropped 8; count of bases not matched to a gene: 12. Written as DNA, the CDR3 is TGTGCCACCAGTGCTCTCGGGACAGGGTTAATCGATGAGCAGTTCTTC. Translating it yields CATSALGTGLIDEQFF.

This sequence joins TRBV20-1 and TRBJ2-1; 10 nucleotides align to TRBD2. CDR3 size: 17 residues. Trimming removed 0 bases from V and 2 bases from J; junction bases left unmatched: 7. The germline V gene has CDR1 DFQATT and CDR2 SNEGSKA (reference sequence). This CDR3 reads CSARDPSGSGTYNEQFF. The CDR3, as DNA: TGCAGTGCTAGAGACCCTAGCGGGAGTGGGACCTACAATGAGCAGTTCTTC.

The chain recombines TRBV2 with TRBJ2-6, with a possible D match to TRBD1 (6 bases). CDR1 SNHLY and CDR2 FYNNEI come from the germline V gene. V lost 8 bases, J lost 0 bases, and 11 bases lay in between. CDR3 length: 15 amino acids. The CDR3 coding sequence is TGTGCCAGCCAAGAGGACAGCTCTGGGGCCAACGTCCTGACTTTC. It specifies CASQEDSSGANVLTF.

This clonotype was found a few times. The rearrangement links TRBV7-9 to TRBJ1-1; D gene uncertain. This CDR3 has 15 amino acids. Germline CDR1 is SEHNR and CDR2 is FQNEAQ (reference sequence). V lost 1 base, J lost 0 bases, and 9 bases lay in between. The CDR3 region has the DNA TGTGCCAGCAGCTTAGATGTAGGGCTGAACACTGAAGCTTTCTTT. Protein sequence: CASSLDVGLNTEAFF.

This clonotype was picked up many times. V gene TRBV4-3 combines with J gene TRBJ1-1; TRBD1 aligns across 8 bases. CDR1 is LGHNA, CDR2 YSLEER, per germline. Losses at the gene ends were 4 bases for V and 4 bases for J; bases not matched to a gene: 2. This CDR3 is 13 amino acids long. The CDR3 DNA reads TGCGCCAGCAGCCGAACAGGGGGCACTGAAGCTTTCTTT. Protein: CASSRTGGTEAFF.

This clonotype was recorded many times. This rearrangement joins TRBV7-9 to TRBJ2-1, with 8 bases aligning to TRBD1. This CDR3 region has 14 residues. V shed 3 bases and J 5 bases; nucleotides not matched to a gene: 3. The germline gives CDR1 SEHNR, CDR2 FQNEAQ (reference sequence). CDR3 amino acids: CASSFGQGHNEQFF. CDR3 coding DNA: TGTGCCAGCAGCTTTGGACAGGGTCACAATGAGCAGTTCTTC.

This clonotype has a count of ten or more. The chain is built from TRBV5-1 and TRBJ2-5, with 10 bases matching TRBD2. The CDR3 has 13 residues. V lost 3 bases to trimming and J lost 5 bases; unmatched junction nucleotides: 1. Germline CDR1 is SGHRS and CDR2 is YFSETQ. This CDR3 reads CASSSGLAETQYF. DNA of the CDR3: TGCGCCAGCAGCTCGGGACTAGCGGAGACCCAGTACTTC.

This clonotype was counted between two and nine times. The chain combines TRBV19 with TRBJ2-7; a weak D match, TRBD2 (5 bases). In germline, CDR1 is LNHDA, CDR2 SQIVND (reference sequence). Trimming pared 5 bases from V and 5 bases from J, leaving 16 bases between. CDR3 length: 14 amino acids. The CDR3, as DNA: TGTGCCAGTAGTTCTTTTGAGGGTGTACACGAGCAGTACTTC. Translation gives CASSSFEGVHEQYF.

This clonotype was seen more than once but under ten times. DNA of the CDR3: TGCAGTGCTAGAGCAGGGACGAACACTGAAGCTTTCTTT. This translates into CSARAGTNTEAFF. The rearrangement uses TRBV20-1 and TRBJ1-1; weak D call: TRBD1 (5 bases). The CDR3 runs to 13 residues. V dropped 1 base and J dropped 1 base, with 7 bases sitting between them. Germline loops: CDR1 DFQATT, CDR2 SNEGSKA (reference sequence).

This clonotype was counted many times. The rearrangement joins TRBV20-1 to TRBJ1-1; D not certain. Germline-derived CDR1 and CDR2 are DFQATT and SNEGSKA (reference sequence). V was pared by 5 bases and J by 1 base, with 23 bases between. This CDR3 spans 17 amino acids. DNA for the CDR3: TGCAGTGCTCAACAGCTGCTTGTGGGCTACTCGAACACTGAAGCTTTCTTT. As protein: CSAQQLLVGYSNTEAFF.

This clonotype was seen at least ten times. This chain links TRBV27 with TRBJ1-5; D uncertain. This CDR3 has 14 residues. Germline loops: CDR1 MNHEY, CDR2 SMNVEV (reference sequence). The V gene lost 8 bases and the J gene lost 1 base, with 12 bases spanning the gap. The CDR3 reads CASAAAGSNQPQHF. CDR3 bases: TGTGCCAGCGCCGCGGCAGGAAGCAATCAGCCCCAGCATTTT.

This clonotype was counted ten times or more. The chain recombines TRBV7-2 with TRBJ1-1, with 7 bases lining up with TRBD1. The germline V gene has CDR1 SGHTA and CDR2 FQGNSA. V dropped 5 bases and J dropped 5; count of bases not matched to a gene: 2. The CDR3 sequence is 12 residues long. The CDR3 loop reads CASSNRGTEAFF. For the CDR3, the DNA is TGTGCCAGCAGCAACAGGGGAACTGAAGCTTTCTTT.

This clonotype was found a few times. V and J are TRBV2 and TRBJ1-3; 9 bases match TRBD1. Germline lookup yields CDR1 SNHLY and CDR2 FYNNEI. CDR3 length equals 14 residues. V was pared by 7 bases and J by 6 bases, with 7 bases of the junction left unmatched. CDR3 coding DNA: TGTGCCAGCACCCCGGGACAGGGTGTAAACACCATATATTTT. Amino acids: CASTPGQGVNTIYF.

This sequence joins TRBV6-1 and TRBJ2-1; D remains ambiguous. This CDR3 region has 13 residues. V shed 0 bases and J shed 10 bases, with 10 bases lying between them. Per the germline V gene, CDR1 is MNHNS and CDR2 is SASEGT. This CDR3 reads CASSEAKEAEQFF. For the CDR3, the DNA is TGTGCCAGCAGTGAAGCCAAAGAGGCCGAGCAGTTCTTC.

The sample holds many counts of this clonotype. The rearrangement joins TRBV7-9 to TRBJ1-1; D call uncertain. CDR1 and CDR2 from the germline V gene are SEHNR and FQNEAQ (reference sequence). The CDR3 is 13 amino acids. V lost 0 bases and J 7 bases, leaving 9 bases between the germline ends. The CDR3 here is CASSLARGNEAFF. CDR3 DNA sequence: TGTGCCAGCAGCTTAGCACGGGGAAATGAAGCTTTCTTT.

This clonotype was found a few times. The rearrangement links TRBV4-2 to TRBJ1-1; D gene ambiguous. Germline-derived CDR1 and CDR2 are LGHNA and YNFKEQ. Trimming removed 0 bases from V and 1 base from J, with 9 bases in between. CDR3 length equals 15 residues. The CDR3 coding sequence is TGTGCCAGCAGCCAAGAAGTTGGGAAGAACACTGAAGCTTTCTTT. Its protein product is CASSQEVGKNTEAFF.

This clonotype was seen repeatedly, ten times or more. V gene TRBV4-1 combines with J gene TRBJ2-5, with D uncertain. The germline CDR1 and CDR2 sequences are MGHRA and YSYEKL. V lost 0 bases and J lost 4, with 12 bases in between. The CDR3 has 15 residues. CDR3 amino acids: CASSQDHRPGETQYF. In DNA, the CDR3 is TGCGCCAGCAGCCAAGACCACCGGCCCGGAGAGACCCAGTACTTC.

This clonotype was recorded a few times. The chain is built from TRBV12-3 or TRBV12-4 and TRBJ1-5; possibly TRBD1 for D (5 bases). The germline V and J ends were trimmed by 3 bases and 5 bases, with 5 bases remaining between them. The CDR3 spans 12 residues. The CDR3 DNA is TGTGCCAGCAGTTTGACAGATCAGCCCCAGCATTTT. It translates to CASSLTDQPQHF.

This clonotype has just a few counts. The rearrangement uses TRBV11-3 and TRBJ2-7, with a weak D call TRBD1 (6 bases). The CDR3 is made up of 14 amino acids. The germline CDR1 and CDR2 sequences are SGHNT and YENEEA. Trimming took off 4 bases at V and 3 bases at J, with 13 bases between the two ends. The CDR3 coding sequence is TGTGCCAGCAGCTCATTCACAGGGAGCTACGAGCAGTACTTC. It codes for CASSSFTGSYEQYF.

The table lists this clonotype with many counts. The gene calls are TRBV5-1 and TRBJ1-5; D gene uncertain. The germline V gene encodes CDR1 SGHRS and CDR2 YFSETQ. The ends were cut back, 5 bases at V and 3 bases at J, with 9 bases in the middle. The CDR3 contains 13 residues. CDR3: CASSQGPNQPQHF. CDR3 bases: TGCGCCAGCAGTCAAGGGCCCAATCAGCCCCAGCATTTT.

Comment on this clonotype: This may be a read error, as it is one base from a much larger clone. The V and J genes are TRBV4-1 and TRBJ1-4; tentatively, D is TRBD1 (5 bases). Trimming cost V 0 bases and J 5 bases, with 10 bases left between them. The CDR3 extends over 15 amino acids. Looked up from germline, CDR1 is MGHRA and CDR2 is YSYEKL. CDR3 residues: CASSQDGGGNEKLFF. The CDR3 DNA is TGCGCCAGCAGCCAAGATGGCGGGGGGAATGAAAAACTGTTTTTT.

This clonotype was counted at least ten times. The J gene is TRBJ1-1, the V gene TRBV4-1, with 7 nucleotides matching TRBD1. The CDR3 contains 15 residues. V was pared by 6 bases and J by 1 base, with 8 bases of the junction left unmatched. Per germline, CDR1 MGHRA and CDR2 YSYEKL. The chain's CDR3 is CASRDRDSRNTEAFF. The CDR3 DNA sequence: TGCGCCAGCAGGGATCGGGACAGCAGGAACACTGAAGCTTTCTTT.

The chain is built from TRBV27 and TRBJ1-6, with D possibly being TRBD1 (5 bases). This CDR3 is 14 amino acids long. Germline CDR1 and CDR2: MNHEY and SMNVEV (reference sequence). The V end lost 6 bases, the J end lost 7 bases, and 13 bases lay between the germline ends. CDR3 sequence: CASRSGGGNSPLHF. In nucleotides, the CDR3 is TGTGCCAGCAGGTCCGGGGGAGGGAATTCACCCCTCCACTTT.